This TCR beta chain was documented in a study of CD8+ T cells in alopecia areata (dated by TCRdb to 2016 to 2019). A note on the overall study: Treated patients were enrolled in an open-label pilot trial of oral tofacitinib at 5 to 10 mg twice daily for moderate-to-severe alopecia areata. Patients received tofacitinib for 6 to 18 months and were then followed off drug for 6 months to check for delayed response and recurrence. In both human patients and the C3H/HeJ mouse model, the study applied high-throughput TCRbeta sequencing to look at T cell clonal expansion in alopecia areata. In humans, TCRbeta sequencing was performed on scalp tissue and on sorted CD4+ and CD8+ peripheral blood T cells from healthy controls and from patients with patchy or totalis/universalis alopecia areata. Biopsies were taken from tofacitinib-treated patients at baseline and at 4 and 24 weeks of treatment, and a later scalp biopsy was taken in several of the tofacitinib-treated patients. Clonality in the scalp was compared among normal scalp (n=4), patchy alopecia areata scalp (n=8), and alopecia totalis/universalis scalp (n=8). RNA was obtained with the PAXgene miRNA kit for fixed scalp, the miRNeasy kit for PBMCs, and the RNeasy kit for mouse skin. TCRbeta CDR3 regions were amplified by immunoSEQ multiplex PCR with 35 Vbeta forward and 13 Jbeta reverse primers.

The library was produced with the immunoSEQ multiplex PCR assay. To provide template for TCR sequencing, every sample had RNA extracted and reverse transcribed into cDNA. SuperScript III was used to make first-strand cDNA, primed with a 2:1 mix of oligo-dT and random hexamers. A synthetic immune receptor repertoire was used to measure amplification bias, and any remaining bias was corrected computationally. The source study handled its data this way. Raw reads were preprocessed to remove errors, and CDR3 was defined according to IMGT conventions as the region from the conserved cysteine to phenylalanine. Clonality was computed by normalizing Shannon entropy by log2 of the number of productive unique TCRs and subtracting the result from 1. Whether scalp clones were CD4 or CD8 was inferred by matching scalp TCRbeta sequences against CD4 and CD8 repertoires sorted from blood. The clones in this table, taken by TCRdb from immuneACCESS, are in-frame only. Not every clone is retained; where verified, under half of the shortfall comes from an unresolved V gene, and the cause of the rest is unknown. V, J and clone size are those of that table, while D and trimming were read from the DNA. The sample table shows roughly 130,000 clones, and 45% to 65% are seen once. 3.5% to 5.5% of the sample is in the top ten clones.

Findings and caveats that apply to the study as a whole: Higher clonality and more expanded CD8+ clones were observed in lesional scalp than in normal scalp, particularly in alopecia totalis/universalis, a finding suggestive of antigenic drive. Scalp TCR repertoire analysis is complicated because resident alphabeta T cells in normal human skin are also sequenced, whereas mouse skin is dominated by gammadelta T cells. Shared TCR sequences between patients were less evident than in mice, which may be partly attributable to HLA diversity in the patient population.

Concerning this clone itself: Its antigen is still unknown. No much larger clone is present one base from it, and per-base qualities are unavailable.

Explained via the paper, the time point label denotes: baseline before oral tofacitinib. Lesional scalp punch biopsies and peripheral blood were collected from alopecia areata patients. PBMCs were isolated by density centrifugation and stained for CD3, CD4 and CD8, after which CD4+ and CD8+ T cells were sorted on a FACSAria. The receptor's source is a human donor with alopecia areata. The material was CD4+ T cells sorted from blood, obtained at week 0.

The encoded CDR3 is CASSSEGDSTDTQYF. The sequenced DNA: TGCGCCAGCAGCTCCGAAGGGGATAGCACAGATACGCAGTATTTT. The sequence joins TRBV5-1 to TRBJ2-3, and TRBD1 may be the D gene, going by 5 matching bases. Taken from the germline V gene, the CDR1 and CDR2 loops are SGHRS and YFSETQ. The trim is 3 bases for V and 0 bases for J, with a gap of 11 bases between the germline ends. The CDR3 measures 15 amino acids from cysteine to phenylalanine. The kept DNA is CDR3 alone, 45 bases in frame from the first base.